One T cell receptor beta chain is described in this entry. Its antigen is not identified. These data belong to a study of early T cells in non-severe SARS-CoV-2 infection. Overall study context: Sequenced material consisted of bulk RNA (from unsorted whole blood), and chains were unpaired. General study points: VDJdb matches were skewed toward anti-spike CD8 T cell responses.

Individual cDNA molecules carried attached unique molecular identifiers. TCRdb fed the 5' RACE reads into MiXCR, producing one record per CDR3 protein. The sample comprises tens of thousands of distinct CDR3 sequences, more than 15% of which are singletons, and over 8% rests with the top ten. The length of the CDR3 is 17 residues. Trimming stripped 3 bases from V and 5 bases from J, with 21 bases between. CDR1 is SGHRS and CDR2 is YFSETQ in the germline V gene. The sequences come from whole blood, collected at baseline. This receptor was taken from an adult who was a healthcare worker with PCR-confirmed SARS-CoV-2 infection or an uninfected control (not recorded which). The chain has TRBV5-1 and TRBJ2-1; perhaps D is TRBD1 or TRBD2 (5 bases each). CDR3: CASSWTPGSARHNEQFF. The DNA of the CDR3 is TGCGCCAGCAGCTGGACACCGGGGTCCGCTCGCCACAATGAGCAGTTCTTC.